This record covers a single T cell receptor (beta chain). TCRdb's table, derived via immunoSEQ multiplex PCR, lists solely in-frame clones and lacks some. This table holds 95,000 to 110,000 clones, approximately 78% found once. Trimming removed 5 bases from V and 4 bases from J, with 14 bases in between. This CDR3 is 15 amino acids long. Per germline, CDR1 SGHTA and CDR2 FQGTGA. The data belong to a study of T cell clones after liver transplantation. For the study at large: At least one year of complete immunosuppression withdrawal without enzymes over twice normal defined tolerance.

The J gene is TRBJ2-2, the V gene TRBV7-3, with a possible D match to TRBD2 (6 bases). This TCR was recovered from a human donor who received a liver transplant. This specimen consisted of CD4+ T cells from blood, obtained before liver transplant. CDR3: CASSHDGGRTGELFF. The CDR3 nucleotides are TGTGCCAGCAGCCACGACGGGGGACGCACCGGGGAGCTGTTTTTT. The variable domain in full, completed from reference TRBV7-3 and TRBJ2-2, reads GAGVSQTPSNKVTEKGKYVELRCDPISGHTALYWYRQSLGQGPEFLIYFQGTGAADDSGLPNDRFFAVRPEGSVSTLKIQRTERGDSAVYLCASSHDGGRTGELFFGEGSRLTVL.